This TCR beta chain was identified in a study of technical replicates of blood from a few donors. The germline V gene has CDR1 SGHTA and CDR2 FQGNSA. The ends lost 4 bases at V and 2 bases at J; junction bases unmatched: 5. This CDR3 comprises 16 residues. Measured with immunoSEQ multiplex PCR; TCRdb has only the in-frame clones, and not every one. Counted here are about 93,000 clones, 95% occurring once; the ten biggest clones make up about 0.25%. Sequenced sample: T cells isolated from PBMCs. The sequence came from a human donor in good health. This chain joins TRBV7-2 and TRBJ2-1, with 10 bases identical to TRBD2. As DNA, the CDR3 is TGTGCCAGCAGCTCAGGACTAGCGGACCCCTACAATGAGCAGTTCTTC. Translation: CASSSGLADPYNEQFF.